This TCR beta chain is from a study of CD8+CD57+ T cells in acquired aplastic anemia. V was cut by 5 bases and J by 8 bases, with 22 bases left in between. Germline values: CDR1 DFQATT, CDR2 SNEGSKA (reference sequence). The CDR3 extends over 15 amino acids. Using genomic DNA as the template, TCR beta VDJ and CDR3 profiling was carried out. TCRdb independently ran MiXCR on the reads; one entry per CDR3 protein. The repertoire holds 190,000 or so distinct CDR3 sequences, with approximately 57% as singletons. This TCR derives from a human donor in good health. Specimen: sorted CD4+, CD8+, or CD8+CD57+ T cells (not recorded which) from PBMCs. This chain connects TRBV20-1 to TRBJ2-1, with D possibly TRBD2 on 5 matching bases. CDR3 sequence reads: CSAEDLIGSMYEQFF. The CDR3 DNA is TGCAGTGCTGAGGACCTAATAGGGAGTATGTATGAGCAGTTCTTC.